This T cell receptor (beta chain) was sequenced for a study of shared clonotypes between healthy human individuals. Germline V gives CDR1 LGHNA, CDR2 YSLEER. The CDR3 length is 14 residues. The germline V and J ends were trimmed by 0 bases and 2 bases, with 5 bases remaining between them. Clones were read by immunoSEQ multiplex PCR, and TCRdb kept only the in-frame ones, dropping some. The data contain 1.4 million to 1.5 million clones, 96% of them singletons. This chain uses TRBV4-3 with TRBJ2-1; no definite D call. The sequence came from a man aged 25-40 years in good health. The specimen sequenced was naive CD4+ T cells sorted from blood. The subset is: CD45RA+ positively selected. The CDR3 here is CASSQEGTYNEQFF. In nucleotides, the CDR3 is TGCGCCAGCAGCCAAGAGGGCACCTACAATGAGCAGTTCTTC.